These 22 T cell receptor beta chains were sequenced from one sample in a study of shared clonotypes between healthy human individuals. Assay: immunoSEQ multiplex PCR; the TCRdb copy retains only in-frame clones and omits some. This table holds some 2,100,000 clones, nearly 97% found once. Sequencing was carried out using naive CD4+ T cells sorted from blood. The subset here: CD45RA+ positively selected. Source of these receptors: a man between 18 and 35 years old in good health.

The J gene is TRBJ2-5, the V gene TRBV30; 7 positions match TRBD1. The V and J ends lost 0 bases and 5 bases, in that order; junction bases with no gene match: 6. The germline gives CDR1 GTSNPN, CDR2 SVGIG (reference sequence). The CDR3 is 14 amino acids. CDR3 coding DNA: TGTGCCTGGAGTGTAGGGGGCGGGTGGGAGACCCAGTACTTC. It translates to CAWSVGGGWETQYF.

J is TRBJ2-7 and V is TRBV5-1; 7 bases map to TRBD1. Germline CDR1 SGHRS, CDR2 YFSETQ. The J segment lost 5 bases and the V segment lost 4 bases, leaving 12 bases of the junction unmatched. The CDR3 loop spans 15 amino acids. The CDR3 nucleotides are TGCGCCAGCAGCGAGATGACAGGGACGTGGGACGAGCAGTACTTC. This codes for CASSEMTGTWDEQYF. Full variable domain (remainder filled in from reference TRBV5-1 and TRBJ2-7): KAGVTQTPRYLIKTRGQQVTLSCSPISGHRSVSWYQQTPGQGLQFLFEYFSETQRNKGNFPGRFSGRQFSNSRSEMNVSTLELGDSALYLCASSEMTGTWDEQYFGPGTRLTVT.

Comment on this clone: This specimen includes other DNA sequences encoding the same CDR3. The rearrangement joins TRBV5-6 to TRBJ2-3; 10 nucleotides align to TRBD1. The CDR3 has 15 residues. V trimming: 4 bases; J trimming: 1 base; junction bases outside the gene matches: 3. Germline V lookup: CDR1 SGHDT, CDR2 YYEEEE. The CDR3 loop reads CASSLGQGGTDTQYF. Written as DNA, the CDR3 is TGTGCCAGCAGCCTCGGACAGGGGGGCACAGATACGCAGTATTTT.

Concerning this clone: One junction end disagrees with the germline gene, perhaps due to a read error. In nucleotides, the CDR3 is TGTGCCAGCAGCTTACGGCAGGGGGTGTTCTTC. Its translation is CASSLRQGVFF. The chain joins TRBV7-8 to TRBJ2-7; 7 bases agree with TRBD1. The V gene's germline CDR1 is SGHVS and CDR2 FQNEAQ. There are 11 residues in the CDR3.

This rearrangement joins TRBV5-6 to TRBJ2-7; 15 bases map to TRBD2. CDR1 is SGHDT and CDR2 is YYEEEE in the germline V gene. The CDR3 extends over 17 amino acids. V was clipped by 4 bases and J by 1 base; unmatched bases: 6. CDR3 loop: CASSRGLAGGPSYEQYF. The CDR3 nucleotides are TGTGCCAGCAGCCGAGGACTAGCGGGGGGGCCGTCCTACGAGCAGTACTTC.

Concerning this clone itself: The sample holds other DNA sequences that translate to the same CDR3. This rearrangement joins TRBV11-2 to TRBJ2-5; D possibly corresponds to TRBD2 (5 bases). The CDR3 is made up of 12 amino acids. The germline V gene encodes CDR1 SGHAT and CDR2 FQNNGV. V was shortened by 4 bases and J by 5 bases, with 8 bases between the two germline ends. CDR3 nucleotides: TGTGCCAGCAGCTCGCGAGGGGAGACCCAGTACTTC. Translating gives CASSSRGETQYF.

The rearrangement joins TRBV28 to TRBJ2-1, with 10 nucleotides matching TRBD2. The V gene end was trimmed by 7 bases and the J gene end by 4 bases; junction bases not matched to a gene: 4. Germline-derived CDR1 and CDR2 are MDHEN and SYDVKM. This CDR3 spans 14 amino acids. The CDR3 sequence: CASKSGGAYNEQFF. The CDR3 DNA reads TGTGCCAGCAAGAGCGGGGGGGCATACAATGAGCAGTTCTTC.

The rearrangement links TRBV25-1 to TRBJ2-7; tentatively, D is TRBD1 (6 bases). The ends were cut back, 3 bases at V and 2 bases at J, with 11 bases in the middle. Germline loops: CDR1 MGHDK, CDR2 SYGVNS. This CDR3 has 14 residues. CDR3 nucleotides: TGTGCCAGCAGTGACCACAGGGTCCCCTACGAGCAGTACTTC. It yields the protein CASSDHRVPYEQYF.

CDR3 sequence reads: CAWARISYEQYF. The CDR3 coding sequence is TGTGCCTGGGCAAGAATTTCCTACGAGCAGTACTTC. J is TRBJ2-7 and V is TRBV30; no clear D. Germline CDR1 and CDR2: GTSNPN and SVGIG (reference sequence). The CDR3 sequence is 12 residues long. V was clipped by 5 bases and J by 1 base, with 9 bases between them.

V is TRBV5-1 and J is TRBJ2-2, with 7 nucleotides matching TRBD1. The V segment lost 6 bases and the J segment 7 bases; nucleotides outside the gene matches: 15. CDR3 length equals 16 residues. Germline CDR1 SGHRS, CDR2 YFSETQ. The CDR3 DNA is TGCGCCAGCATGGCTCTTAGGGGGCTAATCTACGGGGAGCTGTTTTTT. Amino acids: CASMALRGLIYGELFF. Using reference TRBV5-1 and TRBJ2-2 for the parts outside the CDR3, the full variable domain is KAGVTQTPRYLIKTRGQQVTLSCSPISGHRSVSWYQQTPGQGLQFLFEYFSETQRNKGNFPGRFSGRQFSNSRSEMNVSTLELGDSALYLCASMALRGLIYGELFFGEGSRLTVL.

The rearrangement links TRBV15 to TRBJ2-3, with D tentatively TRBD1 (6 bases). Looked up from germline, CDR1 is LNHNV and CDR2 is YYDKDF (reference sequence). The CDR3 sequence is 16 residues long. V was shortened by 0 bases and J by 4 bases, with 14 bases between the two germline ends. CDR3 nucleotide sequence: TGTGCCACCAGCAGAGATGGCAGGGGCAGCTCAGATACGCAGTATTTT. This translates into CATSRDGRGSSDTQYF.

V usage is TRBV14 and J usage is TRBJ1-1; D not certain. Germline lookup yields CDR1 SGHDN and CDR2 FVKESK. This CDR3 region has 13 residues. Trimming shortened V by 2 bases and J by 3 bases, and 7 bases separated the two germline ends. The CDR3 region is CASSQHMDTEAFF. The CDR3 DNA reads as TGTGCCAGCAGCCAACACATGGACACTGAAGCTTTCTTT.

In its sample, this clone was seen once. The CDR3 here is CASRSSGGRVLEQYF. The CDR3, as DNA: TGCGCCAGCCGATCCTCAGGTGGGAGGGTCCTCGAGCAGTACTTC. This chain joins TRBV10-2 and TRBJ2-7; 7 bases align to TRBD2. Germline lookup yields CDR1 WSHSY and CDR2 SAAADI. The CDR3 runs 15 residues. The V and J ends lost 8 bases and 6 bases, in that order; junction bases with no gene match: 16.

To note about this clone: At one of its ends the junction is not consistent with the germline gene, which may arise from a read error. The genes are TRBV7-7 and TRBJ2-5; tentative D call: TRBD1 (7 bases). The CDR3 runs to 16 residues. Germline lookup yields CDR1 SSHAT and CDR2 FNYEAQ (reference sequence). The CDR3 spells CASSLGVQGGMETQYF. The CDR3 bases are TGTGCTAGCAGCTTAGGGGTCCAGGGGGGTATGGAGACCCAGTACTTC.

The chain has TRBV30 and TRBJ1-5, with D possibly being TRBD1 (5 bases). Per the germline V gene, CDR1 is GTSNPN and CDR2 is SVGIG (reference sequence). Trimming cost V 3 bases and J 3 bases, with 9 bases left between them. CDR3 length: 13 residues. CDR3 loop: CAWRGDFNQPQHF. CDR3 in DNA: TGTGCCTGGAGAGGGGACTTCAATCAGCCCCAGCATTTT.

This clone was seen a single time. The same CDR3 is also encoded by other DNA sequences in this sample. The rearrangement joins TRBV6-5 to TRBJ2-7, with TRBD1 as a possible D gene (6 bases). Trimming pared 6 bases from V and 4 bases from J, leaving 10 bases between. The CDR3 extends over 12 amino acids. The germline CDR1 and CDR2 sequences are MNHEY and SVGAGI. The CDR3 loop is CASSRTGYEQYF. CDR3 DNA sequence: TGTGCCAGCAGCCGTACAGGGTACGAGCAGTACTTC.

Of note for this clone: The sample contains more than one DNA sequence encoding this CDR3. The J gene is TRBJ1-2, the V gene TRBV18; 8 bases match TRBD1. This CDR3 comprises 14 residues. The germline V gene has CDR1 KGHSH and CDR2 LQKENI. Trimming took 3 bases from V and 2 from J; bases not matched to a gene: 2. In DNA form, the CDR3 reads TGTGCCAGCTCACCTGCAGGGGGCAACTATGGCTACACCTTC. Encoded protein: CASSPAGGNYGYTF.

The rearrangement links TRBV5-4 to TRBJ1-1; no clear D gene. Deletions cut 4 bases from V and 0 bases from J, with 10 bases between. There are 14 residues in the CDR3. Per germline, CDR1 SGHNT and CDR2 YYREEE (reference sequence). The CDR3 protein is CASSRIHMNTEAFF. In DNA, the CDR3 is TGTGCCAGCAGCCGCATTCACATGAACACTGAAGCTTTCTTT.

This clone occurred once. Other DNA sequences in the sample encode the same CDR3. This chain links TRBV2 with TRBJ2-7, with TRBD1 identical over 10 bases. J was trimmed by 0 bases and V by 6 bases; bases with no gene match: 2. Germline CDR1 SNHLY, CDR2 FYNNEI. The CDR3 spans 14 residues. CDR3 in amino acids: CASSGQGGSYEQYF. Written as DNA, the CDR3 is TGTGCCAGCAGCGGACAGGGGGGCTCCTACGAGCAGTACTTC.

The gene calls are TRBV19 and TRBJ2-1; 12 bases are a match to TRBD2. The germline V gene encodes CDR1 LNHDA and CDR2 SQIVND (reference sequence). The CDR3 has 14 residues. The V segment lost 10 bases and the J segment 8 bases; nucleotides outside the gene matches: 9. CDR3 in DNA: TGTGCCACCAAACGGACTAGCGGGATCGATGAGCAGTTCTTC. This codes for CATKRTSGIDEQFF.

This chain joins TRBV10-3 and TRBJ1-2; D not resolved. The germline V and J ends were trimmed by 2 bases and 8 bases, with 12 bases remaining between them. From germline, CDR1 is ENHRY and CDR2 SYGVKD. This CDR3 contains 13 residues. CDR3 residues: CAISEEEGWGYTF. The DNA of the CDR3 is TGTGCCATCAGTGAGGAGGAGGGCTGGGGCTACACCTTC.

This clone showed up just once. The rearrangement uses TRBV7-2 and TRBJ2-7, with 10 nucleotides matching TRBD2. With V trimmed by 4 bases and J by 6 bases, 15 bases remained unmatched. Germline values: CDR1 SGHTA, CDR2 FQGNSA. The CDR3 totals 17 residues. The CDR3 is CASSYITISSGSSEQYF. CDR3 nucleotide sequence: TGTGCCAGCAGCTACATAACGATATCTAGCGGGAGCAGCGAGCAGTACTTC.